The clone carrying this T cell receptor beta chain has at least ten counts. Its antigen is unidentified. This record comes from a study of T cell repertoires in cytomegalovirus infection. Study at large: CMV infection plus the matching HLA type was flagged by public TCR beta signatures. Study results and caveats: The ex vivo response was dominated by HLA-C-restricted CMV-specific TCR beta clonotypes.

TCRdb re-analysed the reads in MiXCR, keeping a single row per CDR3 protein. There are fewer than 850,000 distinct CDR3 sequences in the sample; roughly 29% occur only once, and roughly 13% lies in the top ten. In germline, CDR1 is SGHTA, CDR2 FQGNSA. V was cut by 1 base and J by 0 bases, with 13 bases left in between. This CDR3 is 17 amino acids long. Material: cultured CD8+ T cells from PBMCs, obtained from culture after CMV antigen stimulation. The rearrangement uses TRBV7-2 and TRBJ2-1, with unresolved D. The sequence was collected from a human donor in good health (CMV status not recorded). Some clones in this sample may be carry-over from other donors' samples. This CDR3 reads CASSLGVVGSSYNEQFF. For the CDR3, the DNA is TGTGCCAGCAGCTTAGGGGTCGTGGGCAGCTCCTACAATGAGCAGTTCTTC.